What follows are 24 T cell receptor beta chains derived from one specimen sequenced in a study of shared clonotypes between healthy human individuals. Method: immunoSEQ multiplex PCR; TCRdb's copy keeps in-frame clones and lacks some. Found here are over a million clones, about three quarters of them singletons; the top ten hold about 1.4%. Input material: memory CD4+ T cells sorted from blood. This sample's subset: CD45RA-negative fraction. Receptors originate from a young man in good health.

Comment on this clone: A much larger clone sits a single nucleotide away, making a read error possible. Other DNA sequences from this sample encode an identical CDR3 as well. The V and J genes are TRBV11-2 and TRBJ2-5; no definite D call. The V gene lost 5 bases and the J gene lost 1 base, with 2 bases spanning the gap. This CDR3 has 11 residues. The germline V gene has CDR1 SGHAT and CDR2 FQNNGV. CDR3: CASSPQETQYF. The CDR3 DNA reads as TGTGCCAGCAGCCCCCAAGAGACCCAGTACTTC. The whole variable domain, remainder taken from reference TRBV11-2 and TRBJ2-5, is EAGVAQSPRYKIIEKRQSVAFWCNPISGHATLYWYQQILGQGPKLLIQFQNNGVVDDSQLPKDRFSAERLKGVDSTLKIQPAKLEDSAVYLCASSPQETQYFGPGTRLLVL.

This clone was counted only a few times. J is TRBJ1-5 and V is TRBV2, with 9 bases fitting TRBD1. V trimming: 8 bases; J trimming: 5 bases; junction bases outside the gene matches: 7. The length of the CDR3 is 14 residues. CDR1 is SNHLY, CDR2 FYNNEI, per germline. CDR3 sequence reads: CASQSRQGDQPQHF. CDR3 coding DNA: TGTGCCAGCCAGTCCCGACAGGGGGATCAGCCCCAGCATTTT.

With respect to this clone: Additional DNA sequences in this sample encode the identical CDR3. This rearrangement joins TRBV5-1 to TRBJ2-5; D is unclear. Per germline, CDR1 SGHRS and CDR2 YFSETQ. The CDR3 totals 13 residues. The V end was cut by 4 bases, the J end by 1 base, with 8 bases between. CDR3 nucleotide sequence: TGCGCCAGCAGCCTTGGTCCCCAAGAGACCCAGTACTTC. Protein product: CASSLGPQETQYF.

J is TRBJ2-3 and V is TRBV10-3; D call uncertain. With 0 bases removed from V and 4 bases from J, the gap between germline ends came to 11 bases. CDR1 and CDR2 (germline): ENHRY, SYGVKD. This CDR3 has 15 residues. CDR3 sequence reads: CAISESGLMADTQYF. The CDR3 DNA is TGTGCCATCAGTGAGTCGGGCCTCATGGCAGATACGCAGTATTTT.

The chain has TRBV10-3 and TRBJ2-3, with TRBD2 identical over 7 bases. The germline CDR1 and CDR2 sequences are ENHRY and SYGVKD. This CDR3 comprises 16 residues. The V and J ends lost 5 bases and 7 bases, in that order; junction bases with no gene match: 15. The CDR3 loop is CAISQVGGSRFNTQYF. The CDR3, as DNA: TGTGCCATCAGTCAGGTGGGCGGGAGTCGGTTCAATACGCAGTATTTT.

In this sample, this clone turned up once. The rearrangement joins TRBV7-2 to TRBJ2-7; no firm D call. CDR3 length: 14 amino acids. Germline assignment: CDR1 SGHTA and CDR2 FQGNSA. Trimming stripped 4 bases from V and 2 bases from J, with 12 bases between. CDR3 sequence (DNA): TGTGCCAGCAGCTCGGTCGGCCAGACCTACGAGCAGTACTTC. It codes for CASSSVGQTYEQYF.

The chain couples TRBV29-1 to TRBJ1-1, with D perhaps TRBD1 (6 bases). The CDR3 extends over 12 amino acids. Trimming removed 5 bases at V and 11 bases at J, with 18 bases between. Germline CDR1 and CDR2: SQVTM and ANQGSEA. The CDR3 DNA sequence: TGCAGCGTTTACACAGGGAATCTTGGCGCTTTCTTT. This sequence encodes CSVYTGNLGAFF.

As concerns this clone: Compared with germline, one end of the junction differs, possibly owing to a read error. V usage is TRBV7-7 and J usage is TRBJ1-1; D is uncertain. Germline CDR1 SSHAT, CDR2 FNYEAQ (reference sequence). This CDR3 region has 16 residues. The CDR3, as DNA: TGTGCTAGCAGACCGTTTACGGGAGCGGGTGACACTGAAGCTTTCTTT. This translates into CASRPFTGAGDTEAFF.

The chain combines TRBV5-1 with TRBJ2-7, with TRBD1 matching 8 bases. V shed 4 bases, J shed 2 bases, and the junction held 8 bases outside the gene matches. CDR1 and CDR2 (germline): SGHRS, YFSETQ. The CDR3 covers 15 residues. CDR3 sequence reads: CASSRTGTGTYEQYF. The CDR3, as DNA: TGCGCCAGCAGCCGGACCGGGACAGGAACCTACGAGCAGTACTTC.

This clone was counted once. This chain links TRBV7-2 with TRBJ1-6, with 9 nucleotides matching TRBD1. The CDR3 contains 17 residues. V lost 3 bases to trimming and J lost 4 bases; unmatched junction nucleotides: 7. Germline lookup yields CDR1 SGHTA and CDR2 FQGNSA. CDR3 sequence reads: CASSFTGTGFYNSPLHF. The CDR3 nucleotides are TGTGCCAGCAGCTTCACCGGGACAGGGTTTTATAATTCACCCCTCCACTTT.

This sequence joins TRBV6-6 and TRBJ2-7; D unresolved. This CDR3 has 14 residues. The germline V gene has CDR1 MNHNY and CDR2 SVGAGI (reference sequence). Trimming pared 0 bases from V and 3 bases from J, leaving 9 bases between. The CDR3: CASSYSWTGYEQYF. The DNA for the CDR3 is TGTGCCAGCAGTTACTCATGGACGGGCTACGAGCAGTACTTC.

Written as DNA, the CDR3 is TGTGCCAGCAGAAAAAGTGACAACTATGGCTACACCTTC. Translating gives CASRKSDNYGYTF. This chain links TRBV6-1 with TRBJ1-2; D not certain. Germline V gives CDR1 MNHNS, CDR2 SASEGT. V lost 6 bases, J lost 2 bases, and 10 bases lay in between. This CDR3 is built from 13 residues.

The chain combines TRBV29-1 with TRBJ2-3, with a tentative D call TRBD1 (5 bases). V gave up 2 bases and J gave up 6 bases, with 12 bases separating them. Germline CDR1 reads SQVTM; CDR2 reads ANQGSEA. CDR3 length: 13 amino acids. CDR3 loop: CSVEWGSADTQYF. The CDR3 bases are TGCAGCGTTGAATGGGGCTCAGCCGATACGCAGTATTTT.

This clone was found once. This CDR3 reads CASSIEDLTTEAFF. The CDR3 DNA follows: TGTGCCAGTAGTATAGAGGATCTCACCACTGAAGCTTTCTTT. The genes are TRBV19 and TRBJ1-1, with D unclear. In germline, CDR1 is LNHDA, CDR2 SQIVND (reference sequence). This CDR3 is built from 14 residues. Trimming left V 0 bases short and J 4 bases short, with 9 bases between.

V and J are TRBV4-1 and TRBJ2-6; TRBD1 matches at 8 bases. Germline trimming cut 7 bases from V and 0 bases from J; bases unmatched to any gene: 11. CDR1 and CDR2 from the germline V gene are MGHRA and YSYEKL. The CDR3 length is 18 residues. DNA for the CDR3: TGCGCCAGCACCCTGACAGGGGAATTATTCTCTGGGGCCAACGTCCTGACTTTC. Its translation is CASTLTGELFSGANVLTF.

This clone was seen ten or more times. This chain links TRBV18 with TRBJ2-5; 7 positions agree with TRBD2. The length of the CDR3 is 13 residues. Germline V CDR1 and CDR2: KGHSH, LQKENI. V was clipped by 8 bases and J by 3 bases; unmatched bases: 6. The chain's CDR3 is CASASGIKETQYF. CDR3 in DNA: TGTGCCAGCGCCAGCGGGATAAAAGAGACCCAGTACTTC.

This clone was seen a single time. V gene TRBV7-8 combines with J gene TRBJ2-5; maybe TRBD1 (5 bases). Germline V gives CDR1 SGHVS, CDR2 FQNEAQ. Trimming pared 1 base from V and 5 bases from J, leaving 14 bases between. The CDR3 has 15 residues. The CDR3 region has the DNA TGTGCCAGCAGCTTAGATTTTCAGGGCTGGGAGACCCAGTACTTC. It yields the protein CASSLDFQGWETQYF.

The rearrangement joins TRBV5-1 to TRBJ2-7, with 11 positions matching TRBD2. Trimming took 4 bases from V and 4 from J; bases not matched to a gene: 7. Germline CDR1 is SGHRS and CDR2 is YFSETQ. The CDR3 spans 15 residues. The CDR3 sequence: CASSASLAGAYEQYF. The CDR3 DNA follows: TGCGCCAGCAGCGCCTCACTAGCGGGAGCATACGAGCAGTACTTC.

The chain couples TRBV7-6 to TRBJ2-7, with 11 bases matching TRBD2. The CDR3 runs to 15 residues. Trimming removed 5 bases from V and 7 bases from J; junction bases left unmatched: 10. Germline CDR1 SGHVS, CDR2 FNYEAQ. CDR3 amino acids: CASSQVAGGLGEQYF. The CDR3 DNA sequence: TGTGCCAGCAGCCAGGTAGCGGGAGGGCTGGGGGAGCAGTACTTC.

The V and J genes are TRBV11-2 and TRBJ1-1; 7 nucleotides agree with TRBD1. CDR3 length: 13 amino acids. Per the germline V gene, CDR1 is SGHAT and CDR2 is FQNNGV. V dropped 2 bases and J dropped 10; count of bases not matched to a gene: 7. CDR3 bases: TGTGCCAGCAGCTTAAGTTGGGCAGGGGGAGCTTTCTTT. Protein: CASSLSWAGGAFF.

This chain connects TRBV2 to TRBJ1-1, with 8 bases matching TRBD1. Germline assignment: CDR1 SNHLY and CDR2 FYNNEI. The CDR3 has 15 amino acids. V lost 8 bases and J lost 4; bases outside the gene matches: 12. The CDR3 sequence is CASGPKGQAATEAFF. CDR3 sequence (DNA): TGTGCCAGCGGTCCCAAGGGACAGGCGGCCACTGAAGCTTTCTTT.

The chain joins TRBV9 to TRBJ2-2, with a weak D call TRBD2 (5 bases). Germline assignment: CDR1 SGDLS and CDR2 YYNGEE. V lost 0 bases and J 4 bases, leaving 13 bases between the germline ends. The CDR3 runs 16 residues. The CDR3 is CASSVAPLASTGELFF. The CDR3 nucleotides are TGTGCCAGCAGCGTAGCACCCCTAGCTTCCACCGGGGAGCTGTTTTTT.

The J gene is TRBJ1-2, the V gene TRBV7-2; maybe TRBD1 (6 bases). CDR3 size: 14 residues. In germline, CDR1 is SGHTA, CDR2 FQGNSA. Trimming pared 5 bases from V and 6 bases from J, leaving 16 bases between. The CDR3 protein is CASSPTTRGDGYTF. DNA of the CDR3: TGTGCCAGCAGCCCGACTACCAGGGGCGATGGCTACACCTTC.

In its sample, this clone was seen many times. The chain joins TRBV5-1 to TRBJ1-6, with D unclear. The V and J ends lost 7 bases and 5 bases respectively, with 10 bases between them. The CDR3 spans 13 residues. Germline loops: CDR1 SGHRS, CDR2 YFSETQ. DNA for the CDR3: TGCGCCAGCTCGAGAGGGAATAATTCACCCCTCCACTTT. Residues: CASSRGNNSPLHF.